This T cell receptor beta chain was recorded in a study of shared clonotypes between healthy human individuals (dated by TCRdb to about 2020). About the investigation overall: A few men and a couple of women, aged 18 to 49 years, made up the cohort. For each donor, three plates each were used for CD4 naive and CD4 memory, two plates were used for CD8 naive, and one plate was used for CD8 memory. The study deeply sequenced blood TCR repertoires of about 5 healthy adults to estimate repertoire size and the extent of clonotype sharing between individuals. To increase sequencing depth and limit assay-specific biases, TCR repertoire library preparation and sequencing were carried out by different laboratories using diverse techniques. Per donor, leukapheresis produced somewhere between about 0.85 and 10 billion PBMCs.

Trimming accounts for 5 bases at V and 4 bases at J, while the number of junction bases matched to no gene is 15. Including the terminal cysteine and phenylalanine, the CDR3 comprises 17 residues. This entry keeps only the CDR3 DNA: 51 bases, framed from base 1. Via the germline V gene, CDR1 is SGHAT and CDR2 FQNNGV. CD8 naive samples consisted of CD45RO-negative cells that were positively selected for CCR7, yielding a CD45RA+CCR7+ population without TemRA cells. The donors were healthy, HIV-negative adults who had no recently reported acute infections or vaccinations. All donors were Caucasian adults living in Nashville, Tennessee, USA. Blood was obtained by leukapheresis, after which PBMCs were separated by Ficoll-Histopaque density gradient centrifugation and cryopreserved in liquid nitrogen vapor phase. Analytical flow cytometry was used to check the purity and quantity of every magnetically sorted T cell population. From each sorted fraction, genomic DNA was isolated and quantified by UV absorbance on a Nanodrop 2000c.

Overall study results and their limits: The genetic and exposure-history diversity represented was limited by the small number of donors. Compared with non-shared clonotypes, the clonotypes found in all four sorted-subset donors had higher generation probabilities. Sampling was restricted to blood, and TCR repertoires in tissue are likely to differ from TCR repertoires in blood. Pairwise subsampling indicated that sequencing depth was expected to affect the degree of clonotype sharing among donors. Incomplete sequencing was indicated by rarefaction of sorted-subset datasets, despite the large sequencing depth. Naive subsets generally had larger estimated clonotype richness than memory subsets. When a handful of donors were compared, the shared fraction of clonotypes was around 5% for naive CD4, 3% to 4% for naive CD8, roughly 2.3% for memory CD4, and less than 0.45% for memory CD8.

As concerns this clone: The target of this receptor is not known. No much larger clone exists at a distance of one base, and base qualities are not known.

Using the deep immunoSEQ assay, multiplex PCR amplified TCR CDR3 regions from genomic DNA. Extracted genomic DNA from each cell subset was spread evenly across all wells of several immunoSEQ 96-well plates, with each plate serving as a replicate. Each replicate PCR for sorted subsets received about 0.2 ug genomic DNA, equal to about 29,000 T cell genomes. Purified libraries were measured with a Qubit 3.0 fluorometer, size-checked on a Bioanalyzer 2100, and measured again with the KAPA Library Quantification kit. Each immunoSEQ 96-well plate was sequenced on its own single-read 150-cycle Illumina NextSeq 550 flow cell. As for the original processing: Because the immunoSEQ output included only junctional sequences and no quality scores, the filtering could not be the same as the filtering used for full-length reads. Sequences were annotated with PyIR, a Python wrapper for IgBLAST v1.9, using IMGT germline references to assign V/J genes and CDR3. Reads were filtered out if the reads had weak V/J assignments (E-value above 1e-6), no CDR3, stop codons, out-of-frame junctions, or ambiguous translated residues. V3J clonotypes were defined as sequences sharing the same inferred V gene, J gene, and CDR3 amino acid sequence. To compute the percentage overlap between repertoires, the number of shared unique clonotypes was divided by the size of the smaller repertoire. Repertoire richness was assessed with RTK rarefaction, the Chao1 estimator, and Recon v2.1 estimates of unobserved clonotypes. For all TCRbeta clonotypes obtained by the gDNA method from several donors, generation probabilities were computed with OLGA. TCRdb's version of the immuneACCESS table is confined to in-frame rearrangements and falls short of the full clone set. An unresolved V gene accounts for under half of the shortfall where checked; the remainder is of unknown origin. The D gene and trimming were derived from the DNA, and the V and J assignments and clone size from that table. Present in this sample are more than 2 million clones, about 95% of which were seen just once. Roughly 1% of the sample goes to the ten largest clones.

This sequence uses TRBV11-2 and TRBJ1-1; TRBD1 lines up with 8 middle nucleotides. The sample consisted of naive CD8+ T cells sorted from blood. The cell subset or site label, as the study defines it: CD45RA+CCR7+. This receptor was identified in a man aged 18 to 29 in good health. The DNA sequence follows: TGTGCCAGCAGCCTCAATTTAAAGTACAGGGGGGCCACTGAAGCTTTCTTT. Translated, this is CASSLNLKYRGATEAFF.